This is a list of T cell receptor beta chains from one sample in a study of cytomegalovirus exposure and HLA in healthy donors. Generated by immunoSEQ multiplex PCR, the TCRdb table keeps only in-frame clones and is missing some. The data contain around 120,000 clones, about four fifths of them singletons. The material sequenced was PBMCs. The receptors shown here come from a female donor in good health and CMV-seropositive. The CDR3 runs from the conserved cysteine through the conserved F or W. Not every row has a clone size; where given, it reads once, few, many or a size class.

J gene | V gene | clone size | CDR3 protein
TRBJ1-2 | TRBV29-1 | NA | CSVAGTGVRGYTF
TRBJ2-3 | TRBV6-5 | NA | CASSYSGTDTQYF
TRBJ1-4 | TRBV9 | once | CASSVGGQGKEKLFF
TRBJ2-5 | TRBV5-6 | NA | CASSLDGIQETQYF
TRBJ1-1 | TRBV7-3 | few | CASSWAGTGGKDTEAFF
TRBJ2-3 | TRBV6-5 | NA | CASSSSADTQYF
TRBJ1-2 | TRBV28 | NA | CASSLGGYGYTF
TRBJ2-3 | TRBV2 | NA | CASSGTTQTAQYF
TRBJ1-6 | TRBV18 | NA | CASSPGARGDNSPLHF
TRBJ2-2 | TRBV6-1 | NA | CASTRGATGELFF
TRBJ2-1 | TRBV5-1 | NA | CASRRGQDNEQFF
TRBJ2-3 | TRBV29-1 | NA | CSVLLGGTDTQYF
TRBJ2-1 | TRBV5-1 | NA | CASSLAGGTYIEQFF
TRBJ1-1 | TRBV7-2 | once | CASSFGTNMNTEAFF
TRBJ2-3 | TRBV5-8 | NA | CASSSGTSGTDTQYF
TRBJ2-5 | TRBV12-5 | NA | CASGLWAGTGRETQYF
TRBJ1-6 | TRBV6-4 | NA | CASSDGTANSPLHF
TRBJ2-3 | TRBV15 | NA | CATSGRTGFAGMQYF
TRBJ1-2 | TRBV18 | NA | CASSILRGPFNYGYTF
TRBJ1-1 | TRBV6-1 | NA | CASSERTDYTEAFF
TRBJ1-4 | TRBV30 | NA | CAWSAPGTGNEKLFF
TRBJ1-6 | TRBV7-2 | NA | CASSLGGTGRSPLHF
TRBJ1-1 | TRBV12-5 | NA | CASAQGGENTEAFF
TRBJ1-2 | TRBV6-1 | NA | CASSEAGGGRGYTF
TRBJ1-2 | TRBV5-1 | once | CASSPGAESGYGYTF
TRBJ1-2 | TRBV6-5 | NA | CASRKADRAFGYTF
TRBJ2-6 | TRBV2 | NA | CASRETGGSGANVLTF
TRBJ1-5 | TRBV10-3 | NA | CASTGGPGGNQPQHF
TRBJ1-1 | TRBV6-6 | NA | CASSTLQGPDTEAFF
TRBJ2-1 | TRBV2 | NA | CASKGGGSYNEQFF
TRBJ2-6 | TRBV5-1 | NA | CASSISQGANVLTF
TRBJ1-4 | TRBV7-8 | NA | CASSLWGVYEEKLFF
TRBJ1-1 | TRBV18 | NA | CASSPPAGENTEAFF
TRBJ1-2 | TRBV9 | few | CASSVGTDYGYTF
TRBJ1-2 | TRBV5-4 | NA | CASSAVRAGTGYTF
TRBJ1-1 | TRBV11-3 | NA | CASSPGMPGAEAFF
TRBJ2-7 | TRBV7-6 | NA | CASSSLGQAHEQYF
TRBJ2-7 | TRBV30 | NA | CAWSTGTGGAEQYF
TRBJ1-2 | TRBV5-6 | NA | CASSWMTGGLDYGYTF
TRBJ2-3 | TRBV6-1 | few | CASSEIRFPSTDTQYF
TRBJ2-3 | TRBV15 | NA | CATSSLQGAIDTQYF
TRBJ1-1 | TRBV30 | NA | CAWSVGAWGEAFF
TRBJ2-3 | TRBV7-2 | NA | CASNQNADTQYF
TRBJ1-5 | TRBV10-3 | NA | CAISEGNRGGGNQPQHF
TRBJ1-3 | TRBV5-6 | NA | CASSLAGTSSGNTIYF
TRBJ1-1 | TRBV7-8 | once | CASSLAGTGRENTEAFF
TRBJ2-7 | TRBV2 | NA | CASSKIGLAGDEQYF
TRBJ1-2 | TRBV5-1 | NA | CASSIRTGPQGGYTF
TRBJ1-2 | TRBV19 | NA | CASRLTGTYGYTF
TRBJ2-3 | TRBV10-1 | few | CASSESGGSQYF
TRBJ1-1 | TRBV7-3 | NA | CASSLRPQGEAFF
TRBJ1-6 | TRBV7-2 | NA | CASSFSGALKPLHF